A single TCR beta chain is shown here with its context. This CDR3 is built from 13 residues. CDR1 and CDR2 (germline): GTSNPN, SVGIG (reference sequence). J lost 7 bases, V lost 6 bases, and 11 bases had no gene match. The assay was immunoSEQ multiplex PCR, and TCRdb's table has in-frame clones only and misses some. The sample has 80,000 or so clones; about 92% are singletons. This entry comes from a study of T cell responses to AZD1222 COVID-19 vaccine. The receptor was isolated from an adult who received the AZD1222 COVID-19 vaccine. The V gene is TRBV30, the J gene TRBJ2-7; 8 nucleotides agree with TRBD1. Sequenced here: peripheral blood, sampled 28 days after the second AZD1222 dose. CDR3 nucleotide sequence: TGTGCCTGCCCCACCGGGACAGGTAGAGAGCAGTACTTC. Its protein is CACPTGTGREQYF.